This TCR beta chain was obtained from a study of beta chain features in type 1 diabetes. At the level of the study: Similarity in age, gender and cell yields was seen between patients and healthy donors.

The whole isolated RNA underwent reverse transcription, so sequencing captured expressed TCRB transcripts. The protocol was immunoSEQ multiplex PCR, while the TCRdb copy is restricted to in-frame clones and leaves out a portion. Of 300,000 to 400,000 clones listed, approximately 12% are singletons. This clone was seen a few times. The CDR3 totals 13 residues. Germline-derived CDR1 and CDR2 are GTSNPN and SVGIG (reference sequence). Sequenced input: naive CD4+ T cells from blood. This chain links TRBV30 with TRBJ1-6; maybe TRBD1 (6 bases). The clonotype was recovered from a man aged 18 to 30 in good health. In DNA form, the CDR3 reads TGTGCTTCCACCCAGGGGAATCATTCACCCCTCCACTTT. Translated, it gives CASTQGNHSPLHF.